This T cell receptor beta chain was found in a study of blood T cell repertoires in COVID-19. Overall study: COVID-19 samples collected from the United States, Italy and Spain covered acute and convalescent phases. The analysed material was cDNA or gDNA that came from T cells, B-cell-depleted T cells, or PBMCs.

Data came from immunoSEQ multiplex PCR; TCRdb stores just in-frame clones and leaves some out. The table shows a few hundred thousand clones, with roughly 87% occurring only once. Germline trimming cut 6 bases from V and 0 bases from J; bases unmatched to any gene: 7. Germline-derived CDR1 and CDR2 are SNHLY and FYNNEI. CDR3 length: 16 residues. The rearrangement uses TRBV2 and TRBJ2-2, with 7 nucleotides matching TRBD1. The sequenced material came from peripheral blood. The clonotype comes from a man aged 18 to 30 with active or convalescent COVID-19. In DNA form, the CDR3 reads TGTGCCAGCAGGGGGACCGGGACAGCGAACACCGGGGAGCTGTTTTTT. It yields the protein CASRGTGTANTGELFF.